The source of this TCR beta chain is a study of patients and donors after allogeneic stem cell transplantation. TCRdb re-called the RT-PCR reads through MiXCR, storing one row per CDR3 protein. The profile covers about 150,000 distinct CDR3 sequences, with 24% appearing a single time and 25% to 30% taken by the ten largest. Germline CDR1 SGHVS, CDR2 FNYEAQ. Germline trimming cut 5 bases from V and 4 bases from J; bases unmatched to any gene: 22. The CDR3 contains 20 residues. This rearrangement joins TRBV7-6 to TRBJ2-1, with 8 bases identical to TRBD2. The sample taken for sequencing was blood, either unsorted or a sorted T cell fraction (not recorded which). The TCR was taken from a human donor who was either an allogeneic HSCT recipient or a stem cell or donor lymphocyte infusion donor (not recorded which). It is not recorded whose cells these are; they may come from a transplant donor. Here the CDR3 DNA reads TGTGCCAGCAGCCCAGCCGGGACTAGTGGCCATTGGACCCCTTACAATGAGCAGTTCTTC. It specifies CASSPAGTSGHWTPYNEQFF.